Listed below are T cell receptor beta chains from one sample, sequenced in a study of T cell responses to AZD1222 COVID-19 vaccine. This table comes from immunoSEQ multiplex PCR, and its TCRdb copy is limited to in-frame clones, with some not included. The sample contains approximately 150,000 clones, 90% to 95% of which appear only once. The starting material was peripheral blood, obtained on day 0 of MenACWY control vaccination. The receptors originated from an adult in good health. CDR3s include the opening cysteine and the closing phenylalanine or tryptophan. The D gene is left open where the match is weak. Clone size is given for some rows only: seen once, a few or many times, or a class if the clone is expanded.

d_call j_call clone_size v_call cdr3_aa cdr3_nt
. TRBJ1-1 once TRBV2 CASSALRPMNTEAFF TGTGCCAGCAGTGCCCTTAGACCCATGAACACTGAAGCTTTCTTT
TRBD1 TRBJ2-6 . TRBV30 CAWSTGTGSTGANVLTF TGTGCCTGGAGCACCGGGACAGGGTCAACTGGGGCCAACGTCCTGACTTTC
. TRBJ1-3 . TRBV6-5 CADRYQYGNTIYF TGTGCCGACAGGTACCAGTATGGGAACACCATATATTTT
. TRBJ1-1 . TRBV19 CASSIRAGNTEAFF TGTGCCAGTAGTATAAGAGCAGGGAACACTGAAGCTTTCTTT
TRBD2 TRBJ2-2 . TRBV4-3 CASSQGTSGGRNTGELFF TGCGCCAGCAGCCAAGGGACTAGCGGGGGCCGGAACACCGGGGAGCTGTTTTTT
. TRBJ1-6 . TRBV6-6 CASSGPYNSPLHF TGTGCCAGCAGCGGGCCGTATAATTCACCCCTCCACTTT
TRBD1 TRBJ1-1 . TRBV5-1 CASSLGRGLKNTEAFF TGCGCCAGCAGCTTGGGCAGGGGGTTAAAGAACACTGAAGCTTTCTTT
TRBD1 TRBJ1-2 . TRBV10-2 CASSESLIRDSLGYGYTF TGCGCCAGCAGTGAGTCATTGATCCGGGACAGTCTAGGATATGGCTACACCTTC
TRBD1 TRBJ1-5 . TRBV6-2/TRBV6-3 CASSWETGVWPQHF TGTGCCAGCAGTTGGGAAACAGGGGTTTGGCCCCAGCATTTT
. TRBJ1-3 . TRBV6-1 CASSEVEGNTIYF TGTGCCAGCAGTGAAGTCGAAGGAAACACCATATATTTT
. TRBJ1-1 . TRBV19 CASSMPTRRNTEAFF TGTGCCAGTAGTATGCCGACTCGACGGAACACTGAAGCTTTCTTT
. TRBJ1-5 . TRBV28 CASTDVGGVWYQPQHF TGTGCCAGCACCGATGTTGGGGGGGTCTGGTATCAGCCCCAGCATTTT
. TRBJ2-1 . TRBV15 CATSRENGNEQFF TGTGCCACCAGCAGAGAGAATGGCAATGAGCAGTTCTTC
TRBD2 TRBJ2-7 few TRBV30 CAWSVLGGYEQYF TGTGCCTGGAGTGTACTCGGGGGGTACGAGCAGTACTTC
TRBD2 TRBJ2-3 . TRBV4-2 CASSLETLAGGRTDTQYF TGTGCCAGCAGCCTGGAGACCCTAGCGGGGGGGCGCACAGATACGCAGTATTTT
TRBD1 TRBJ1-2 . TRBV11-2 CASSLVGDSNYGYTF TGTGCCAGCAGCTTAGTGGGGGACAGCAACTATGGCTACACCTTC
. TRBJ1-1 . TRBV5-1 CASSLDANTEAFF TGCGCCAGCAGCTTGGACGCGAACACTGAAGCTTTCTTT
TRBD2 TRBJ2-3 . TRBV6-6 CASSDSAGADTQYF TGTGCCAGCAGTGATTCTGCGGGGGCAGATACGCAGTATTTT
. TRBJ2-1 . TRBV5-1 CASRGGTGSLNEQFF TGCGCCAGCAGGGGTGGGACCGGGAGCTTGAATGAGCAGTTCTTC
. TRBJ1-1 . TRBV9 CASSQAFGNTEAFF TGTGCCAGCAGCCAGGCTTTTGGGAACACTGAAGCTTTCTTT
TRBD1 TRBJ1-4 . TRBV27 CASSYQSGGREKLFF TGTGCCAGCAGTTACCAATCAGGGGGGCGGGAAAAACTGTTTTTT
TRBD2 TRBJ2-1 few TRBV10-2 CASGGLAGGNEQFF TGCGCCAGCGGAGGGCTAGCGGGAGGCAATGAGCAGTTCTTC
TRBD2 TRBJ2-7 . TRBV5-1 CASSRTSGTVNEQYF TGCGCCAGCAGCCGGACTAGCGGGACAGTAAACGAGCAGTACTTC
. TRBJ1-2 . TRBV5-6 CASSRGTLLGYTF TGTGCCAGCAGCCGTGGGACACTTTTAGGCTACACCTTC
. TRBJ2-3 . TRBV4-1 CASSQIGGRGYF TGCGCCAGCAGCCAGATTGGTGGGAGAGGGTATTTT
TRBD2 TRBJ2-2 . TRBV19 CASRRGLASGLYTGELFF TGTGCCAGTAGACGGGGGCTGGCTAGCGGGTTATACACCGGGGAGCTGTTTTTT
. TRBJ2-7 . TRBV5-6 CASSYGRFYEQYF TGTGCCAGCAGCTACGGACGGTTCTACGAGCAGTACTTC
TRBD1 TRBJ2-1 . TRBV7-9 CASSPRWDRGNYNEQFF TGTGCCAGCAGCCCTCGTTGGGACAGGGGAAACTACAATGAGCAGTTCTTC
. TRBJ2-3 . TRBV10-3 CAISLGQSTDTQYF TGTGCCATCAGTCTAGGACAGAGCACAGATACGCAGTATTTT
TRBD1 TRBJ1-6 . TRBV28 CASSLKTGMSLSPLHF TGTGCCAGCAGTTTAAAGACAGGGATGAGTTTGTCACCCCTCCACTTT
. TRBJ1-1 . TRBV9 CASSVGRMNTEAFF TGTGCCAGCAGCGTAGGGCGGATGAACACTGAAGCTTTCTTT
. TRBJ1-1 . TRBV4-1 CASSQAPFGIEKAFF TGCGCCAGCAGCCAGGCCCCCTTTGGGATCGAAAAAGCTTTCTTT
. TRBJ1-2 . TRBV2 CASSEDVSYAYGYTF TGTGCCAGCAGTGAAGATGTAAGCTATGCGTATGGCTACACCTTC